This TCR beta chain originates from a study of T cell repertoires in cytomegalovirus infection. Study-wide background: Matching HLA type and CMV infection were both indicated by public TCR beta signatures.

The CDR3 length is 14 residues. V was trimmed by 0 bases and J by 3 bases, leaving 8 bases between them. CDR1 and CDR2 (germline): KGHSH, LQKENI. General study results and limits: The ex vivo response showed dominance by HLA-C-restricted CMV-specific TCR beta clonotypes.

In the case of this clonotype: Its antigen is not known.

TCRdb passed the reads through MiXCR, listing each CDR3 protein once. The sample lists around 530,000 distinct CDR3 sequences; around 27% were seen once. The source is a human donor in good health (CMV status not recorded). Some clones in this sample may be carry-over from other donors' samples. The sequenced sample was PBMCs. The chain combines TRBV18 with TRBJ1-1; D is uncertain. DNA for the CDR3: TGTGCCAGCTCACCACCACACGCTGACACTGAAGCTTTCTTT. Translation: CASSPPHADTEAFF.